Listed here are 7 T cell receptor beta chains from one sample, sequenced in a study of cytomegalovirus exposure and HLA in healthy donors. Vbeta (60) and Jbeta (13) primers were used in the PCR. The repertoire was sequenced with immunoSEQ multiplex PCR; TCRdb's copy has only in-frame clones and lacks some. The top ten hold approximately 1.6% of the sample, which has under 150,000 clones, 76% seen once. Sequenced sample: PBMCs. These receptor sequences come from a woman between 35 and 50 years old in good health and CMV-seronegative.

V gene TRBV11-2 combines with J gene TRBJ1-4; D is possibly TRBD1 (6 bases). The CDR3 loop spans 17 amino acids. The germline gives CDR1 SGHAT, CDR2 FQNNGV. V was trimmed by 4 bases and J by 10 bases, leaving 25 bases between them. CDR3 region: CASSSTPYVNQGGKLFF. CDR3 in DNA: TGTGCCAGCAGCTCAACACCCTACGTTAACCAAGGGGGAAAACTGTTTTTT.

The chain has TRBV7-2 and TRBJ2-7; possibly TRBD1 for D (5 bases). The CDR3 is 11 amino acids. Germline V gives CDR1 SGHTA, CDR2 FQGNSA. V was clipped by 8 bases and J by 3 bases, with 8 bases between them. CDR3 region: CASSRVYEQYF. The CDR3 nucleotides read TGTGCCAGCTCCAGGGTCTACGAGCAGTACTTC.

The chain uses TRBV28 and TRBJ2-1, with D tentatively TRBD2 (7 bases). The V end lost 6 bases, the J end lost 7 bases, and 19 bases lay between the germline ends. This CDR3 comprises 15 residues. Germline assignment: CDR1 MDHEN and CDR2 SYDVKM. The CDR3 bases are TGTGCCAGCAGCGCCCCCCCTCGGGGGGCGAATGAGCAGTTCTTC. It specifies CASSAPPRGANEQFF.

This clone has just a few counts. V gene TRBV7-9 combines with J gene TRBJ1-1; D might be TRBD1 (5 bases). V lost 4 bases and J 1 base, leaving 10 bases between the germline ends. The germline CDR1 and CDR2 sequences are SEHNR and FQNEAQ (reference sequence). The length of the CDR3 is 14 residues. The CDR3 spells CASSWGPGNTEAFF. The CDR3 bases are TGTGCCAGCAGCTGGGGCCCCGGGAACACTGAAGCTTTCTTT.

This chain connects TRBV5-5 to TRBJ1-5; 11 bases match TRBD1. Germline assignment: CDR1 SGHKS and CDR2 YYEKEE (reference sequence). This CDR3 comprises 17 residues. V was clipped by 0 bases and J by 6 bases; unmatched bases: 8. The CDR3 bases are TGTGCCAGCAGCTTGGTTGTGTCGGGACAGGGGGTTCAGCCCCAGCATTTT. Translation: CASSLVVSGQGVQPQHF.

The J gene is TRBJ1-1, the V gene TRBV2; the D gene is possibly TRBD1 (5 bases). V lost 7 bases and J 5 bases, leaving 20 bases between the germline ends. The CDR3 extends over 15 amino acids. CDR1 SNHLY and CDR2 FYNNEI come from the germline V gene. The DNA of the CDR3 is TGTGCCAGCAATAAAGGATGGGGCCCCCAGACTGAAGCTTTCTTT. Encoded protein: CASNKGWGPQTEAFF.

Note on this clone: The junction departs from the called germline gene at one end, perhaps through a read error. The chain employs TRBV7-9 and TRBJ1-2; possible D gene TRBD1, 5 bases. This CDR3 region has 12 residues. From germline, CDR1 is SEHNR and CDR2 FQNEAQ (reference sequence). CDR3 region: CSSSLGEDGYTF. CDR3 nucleotide sequence: TGTTCCAGCAGCTTAGGGGAGGATGGCTACACCTTC.